Included here is one T cell receptor (delta chain) sequence, with context. No cognate antigen has been identified for it. The amino acid sequence in TCRdb belongs to a much larger clone and departs from this DNA's translation at residue 12, likely a sequencing read error; the sequence shown is translated from the DNA. This record comes from a study of Vγ9Vδ2 T cells in congenital toxoplasmosis (dated by TCRdb to the early 2020s). Looking at the study overall: To diagnose congenital toxoplasmosis, IgG, IgM and IgA serology, Western blot and an in-house interferon-gamma release assay were used. Repertoires were sequenced from infants at 2 months after birth and at 1 year of age. TCR sequencing was performed on roughly five infected and under 12 uninfected infants at 2 months and on 3 infected and 4 uninfected infants at 1 year. In this study, researchers looked at the gamma and delta chain CDR3 repertoires of sorted blood gammadelta T cells, comparing infants congenitally infected with T. gondii against uninfected infants.

Study-wide findings and limitations: Repertoire differences between infected and uninfected infants were less clear at 1 year of age than at 2 months. At 2 months, TRGV9 and TRDV2 CDR3s of infected infants appeared to carry fewer N additions than uninfected infants, especially TRDV2-TRDJ1 sequences. In roughly 2-month-old infants, germline-encoded fetal-type TRDV2 CDR3 sequences seemed to be more common in infected than in uninfected infants, which suggests a footprint of in utero expansion. Both infected and uninfected infants showed a high prevalence of a public TRGV9 clonotype. Two months was the earliest age with enough suitable sample material for TCR repertoire analysis, so newborn repertoires were not sequenced.

Using SuperScript II, cDNA was generated through template-switch reverse transcription, with TRGC- and TRDC-specific primers combined in a single tube. The TRGC primer was designed for binding to both the TRGC1 and TRGC2 constant genes. The KAPA Real-Time Library Amplification Kit was used to amplify TRG and TRD, and AMPure XP beads were used for purification between steps. Index PCR with the Nextera XT Index Kit was used to add Illumina sequencing adapters. An Illumina MiSeq with the V2 300 kit was used to sequence the TRG and TRD amplicons, producing 150 bp paired-end reads. The original pipeline was this. Before any further analysis, FastQC version 0.11.8 was used to check read quality. Reads were aligned to GenBank TRG or TRD reference genes, and CDR3 sequences were built with MiXCR version 3.0.3. Default MiXCR settings were kept, except that 3 rather than 5 consecutive nucleotides were used to assemble TRDD gene segments. N additions, CDR3 length, J segment length and clonotype sharing between samples were all calculated using VDJtools version 1.2.1. Out-of-frame CDR3 sequences and those containing stop codons were excluded from analysis. To look for overlap, the infant repertoires were checked against previously published Vgamma9Vdelta2 repertoires from fetal, cord blood and adult blood. Via CATT, TCRdb reprocessed the public reads, and rows with identical DNA were then joined. The V and J calls and clone size come from TCRdb's table, not from the authors' own analysis. This sample gives hundreds of delta-chain clones in total; under 65% of them show up just once. Roughly 31% of the sample comes from the top ten.

The germline V and J ends show losses of 1 base and 2 bases respectively, and no gene match explains 12 bases of the junction. CDR1 and CDR2, looked up from the germline V gene, are GEAIGNYY and EKD. Taken from cysteine to phenylalanine, the CDR3 has 20 residues. The CDR3 DNA has 60 bases and is translated from base 1. The same treatment, using spiramycin and/or pyrimethamine plus sulfadiazine plus folinic acid, was given to mothers of both infected and uninfected infants. Every infant, whether infected or uninfected, was delivered at term, after more than 37 weeks of gestation. Approximately 1 mL of blood was used to isolate PBMCs by Lymphoprep gradient centrifugation, after which the PBMCs were cryopreserved in liquid nitrogen and shipped to Belgium. After thawing, PBMCs were labeled with Zombie NIR viability dye and stained with CD3, TCR gammadelta, Vgamma9 and Vdelta2 antibodies. A FACSAria III was used to sort CD3+ TCRgammadelta+ T cells, reaching a mean purity of approximately 98%. The RNeasy Micro Kit was used to isolate RNA from approximately 9,500 sorted gammadelta T cells per sample. Each infant was born to a mother who had been enrolled with a primary T. gondii infection during pregnancy. Infant peripheral blood was collected at an outpatient microbiology and virology center in Pavia, Italy.

The chain was built from TRDV2 and TRDJ3, and 8 junction bases match TRDD3. No J gene was available from TCRdb, and it was assigned here by a germline match of the DNA. This sequence was found in a child younger than 10 born to a mother with Toxoplasma gondii infection during pregnancy, either congenitally infected or uninfected (not recorded which). What was sequenced was gamma-delta T cells from blood. The DNA reads TGTGCCTGTGACACACTAGGAGGGATACGTAGGACCTGGGACACCCGACAGATGTTTTTC. It translates to CACDTLGGIRRTWDTRQMFF.